This is a list of T cell receptor beta chains from one sample in a study of T cells after yellow fever vaccination. TCRdb ran MiXCR on the 5' RACE reads and lists one entry per CDR3 protein. The table has some 250,000 distinct CDR3 sequences, over 3% seen once; the top ten hold about 20%. This specimen was PBMCs, taken 15 days after the yellow fever booster vaccination. The receptors derive from a young man who received the YFV17D yellow fever vaccine. The CDR3 runs from the conserved cysteine through the conserved F or W. D genes are given only for firm matches. For some rows the clone size is stated as once, few or many, or as a class when expanded; others skip it.

abundance	v_gene	j_gene	d_gene	CDR3aa	CDR3nt
few	TRBV5-4	TRBJ1-2	.	CASSPVGTYGYTF	TGTGCCAGCAGCCCGGTTGGAACCTATGGCTACACCTTC
many	TRBV20-1	TRBJ1-1	.	CSARWFRMAEAFF	TGCAGTGCTAGATGGTTCAGGATGGCCGAAGCTTTCTTT
many	TRBV9	TRBJ1-2	.	CASSPQDSEDYGYTF	TGTGCCAGCAGCCCTCAGGACAGCGAGGACTATGGCTACACCTTC
many	TRBV7-2	TRBJ2-3	TRBD1	CASSLQGSSTDTQYF	TGTGCCAGCAGCCTACAGGGGAGCAGCACAGATACGCAGTATTTT
few	TRBV7-6	TRBJ1-5	.	CASSLGAGGGDARNQPQHF	TGTGCCAGCAGCTTAGGGGCCGGTGGGGGAGACGCCCGCAATCAGCCCCAGCATTTT
many	TRBV29-1	TRBJ1-1	.	CSVEPFVNTEAFF	TGCAGCGTTGAACCGTTTGTGAACACTGAAGCTTTCTTT
many	TRBV5-1	TRBJ2-5	.	CASSSLLIPVQETQYF	TGCGCCAGCAGCTCCCTCCTTATACCAGTTCAAGAGACCCAGTACTTC
many	TRBV6-2/TRBV6-3	TRBJ1-5	.	CASATASNQPQHF	TGTGCCAGCGCAACGGCTAGCAATCAGCCCCAGCATTTT
many	TRBV20-1	TRBJ2-3	.	CSAQDSTTDTQYF	TGCAGTGCTCAGGACAGTACCACAGATACGCAGTATTTT
.	TRBV25-1	TRBJ2-1	TRBD2	CASRGGGLASYNEQFF	TGTGCCAGCAGGGGGGGGGGACTAGCGTCGTACAATGAGCAGTTCTTC
few	TRBV7-2	TRBJ1-6	.	CASRGESPLHF	TGTGCCAGCAGGGGAGAATCACCCCTCCACTTT
many	TRBV6-5	TRBJ1-3	.	CASAPLPGSSGNTIYF	TGTGCCAGCGCCCCCCTCCCAGGGTCCTCTGGAAACACCATATATTTT
many	TRBV18	TRBJ2-7	TRBD2	CASSPSTGGQPYEQYF	TGTGCCAGCTCACCTAGTACGGGGGGGCAACCCTACGAGCAGTACTTC
many	TRBV5-1	TRBJ2-1	.	CASSPDSGNEQFF	TGCGCCAGCAGCCCTGACTCCGGCAATGAGCAGTTCTTC
many	TRBV7-2	TRBJ2-2	TRBD2	CASSPPGLAGGQSGELFF	TGTGCCAGCAGTCCACCGGGACTAGCGGGGGGTCAATCCGGGGAGCTGTTTTTT